The 29 T cell receptor beta chains presented below share a single source sample, sequenced in a study of identifying expanded T cells in peripheral blood. This table comes from immunoSEQ multiplex PCR, and its TCRdb copy is limited to in-frame clones, with some not included. The table shows 100,000 to 150,000 clones, with around 88% occurring only once. Sequencing was performed on blood. These receptors all stem from a person between 18 and 69 years old in good health.

The J gene is TRBJ2-7, the V gene TRBV10-2; no clear D. V was pared by 0 bases and J by 3 bases, with 6 bases between. CDR1 and CDR2 from the germline V gene are WSHSY and SAAADI. The CDR3 runs to 13 residues. The CDR3 DNA follows: TGCGCCAGCAGTGAGTCGACCTACTACGAGCAGTACTTC. Protein sequence: CASSESTYYEQYF.

The chain links TRBV6-1 to TRBJ1-1, with a weak D call TRBD1 (5 bases). Germline V gives CDR1 MNHNS, CDR2 SASEGT. The V and J ends lost 6 bases and 3 bases respectively, with 17 bases between them. This CDR3 has 15 residues. The CDR3 region is CASSRVWGPHTEAFF. The CDR3 DNA sequence: TGTGCCAGCAGCCGGGTGTGGGGCCCCCACACTGAAGCTTTCTTT.

The CDR3 DNA is TGTGCCAGCAGCTTCCCTTGGGAGACCCAGTACTTC. Its protein is CASSFPWETQYF. This chain links TRBV5-8 with TRBJ2-5; D is unclear. Germline CDR1 reads SGHTS; CDR2 reads YDEGEE. There are 12 residues in the CDR3. V dropped 2 bases and J dropped 5 bases, with 7 bases sitting between them.

The V call is TRBV28, the J call TRBJ1-1; the D gene is possibly TRBD1 (5 bases). The CDR3 is 10 amino acids. Germline V CDR1 and CDR2: MDHEN, SYDVKM. Trimming took 7 bases from V and 10 from J, leaving 10 bases between them. In nucleotides, the CDR3 is TGTGCCAGCAAGGGACCCCCAGCTTTCTTT. It specifies CASKGPPAFF.

The J gene is TRBJ2-2, the V gene TRBV11-3; TRBD2 agrees at 8 bases. The CDR3 is made up of 16 amino acids. Per germline, CDR1 SGHNT and CDR2 YENEEA. J was trimmed by 5 bases and V by 4 bases; bases with no gene match: 9. The DNA for the CDR3 is TGTGCCAGCAGCTCCCTAGCGGGCCAGGGGACCGGGGAGCTGTTTTTT. Protein: CASSSLAGQGTGELFF.

V gene TRBV2 combines with J gene TRBJ2-7, with D possibly being TRBD1 or TRBD2 (6 bases each). CDR1 and CDR2 (germline): SNHLY, FYNNEI. Between the trimmed V and J ends, which lost 2 bases and 4 bases, there was a span of 12 bases. The CDR3 is 14 residues long. The CDR3 loop reads CASSELGGLYEQYF. The CDR3 coding sequence is TGTGCCAGCAGTGAATTGGGGGGCCTTTACGAGCAGTACTTC.

The V call is TRBV30, the J call TRBJ2-4, with D maybe TRBD1 (6 bases). This CDR3 has 13 amino acids. Per the germline V gene, CDR1 is GTSNPN and CDR2 is SVGIG (reference sequence). V lost 2 bases to trimming and J lost 8 bases, with 13 bases between them. The chain's CDR3 is CAWSLAGVDIQYF. CDR3 in DNA: TGTGCCTGGAGTTTGGCAGGGGTGGACATTCAGTACTTC.

The chain combines TRBV11-2 with TRBJ2-3; 8 nucleotides align to TRBD2. J lost 4 bases, V lost 5 bases, and 8 bases had no gene match. This CDR3 contains 15 residues. Germline V CDR1 and CDR2: SGHAT, FQNNGV. CDR3 DNA sequence: TGTGCCAGCAGCACCGGGACTAGTACATCAGATACGCAGTATTTT. This encodes CASSTGTSTSDTQYF.

This sequence joins TRBV2 and TRBJ1-2; D perhaps matches TRBD1 (5 bases). The ends were cut back, 6 bases at V and 8 bases at J, with 16 bases in the middle. The CDR3 is made up of 13 amino acids. Germline CDR1 is SNHLY and CDR2 is FYNNEI. The DNA for the CDR3 is TGTGCCAGCAGACAGTGGGGGATACAGGGCTACACCTTC. Protein product: CASRQWGIQGYTF.

V usage is TRBV7-3 and J usage is TRBJ2-3; D unclear. CDR1 and CDR2 (germline): SGHTA, FQGTGA. V gave up 0 bases and J gave up 1 base, with 2 bases separating them. This CDR3 has 13 amino acids. CDR3: CASSLTGTDTQYF. As DNA, the CDR3 is TGTGCCAGCAGCTTAACAGGCACAGATACGCAGTATTTT.

This clone was seen a handful of times. The V and J genes are TRBV21-1 and TRBJ1-1; the table's D gene call, TRBD1, was not cross checked with the DNA. TRBV21-1 is a recognized pseudogene. The CDR3 runs to 20 residues. CDR3 residues: CASSKGATGSVRTMNTEAFF. The CDR3 DNA is TGTGCCAGCAGCAAAGGGGCGACAGGCAGTGTACGAACTATGAACACTGAAGCTTTCTTT.

The chain combines TRBV5-8 with TRBJ1-4; D is uncertain. Trimming took off 1 base at V and 8 bases at J, with 12 bases between the two ends. The CDR3 length is 14 residues. CDR1 SGHTS and CDR2 YDEGEE come from the germline V gene. CDR3 residues: CASSLWQEAEKLFF. The CDR3 DNA sequence: TGTGCCAGCAGCTTGTGGCAGGAGGCCGAAAAACTGTTTTTT.

The rearrangement uses TRBV5-3 and TRBJ2-1; D is unclear. TRBV5-3 is assigned to the ORF class and has an uncertain function. The CDR3 loop spans 15 amino acids. The V end lost 4 bases, the J end lost 1 base, and 12 bases lay between the germline ends. CDR3 residues: CARSHWVRSYNEQFF. The CDR3 coding sequence is TGTGCCAGAAGCCACTGGGTCCGTTCCTACAATGAGCAGTTCTTC.

This rearrangement joins TRBV11-2 to TRBJ2-2; D is unclear. Germline CDR1 reads SGHAT; CDR2 reads FQNNGV. Trimming removed 3 bases at V and 0 bases at J, with 8 bases between. This CDR3 contains 15 residues. CDR3 region: CASSFDIPNTGELFF. CDR3 bases: TGTGCCAGCAGCTTTGACATACCGAACACCGGGGAGCTGTTTTTT.

There are a few counts of this clone. This chain links TRBV2 with TRBJ2-7; 10 nucleotides line up with TRBD1. Germline trimming cut 7 bases from V and 3 bases from J; bases unmatched to any gene: 6. Germline values: CDR1 SNHLY, CDR2 FYNNEI. The CDR3 runs 14 residues. The CDR3 loop reads CASTIDRGLYEQYF. The DNA for the CDR3 is TGTGCCAGCACTATAGACAGGGGGCTCTACGAGCAGTACTTC.

V usage is TRBV11-3 and J usage is TRBJ2-2; 10 bases line up with TRBD2. Looked up from germline, CDR1 is SGHNT and CDR2 is YENEEA. CDR3 size: 15 residues. V gave up 5 bases and J gave up 7 bases; unmatched junction bases: 7. CDR3 sequence reads: CASSPLAGVSGELFF. The CDR3 DNA sequence: TGTGCCAGCAGCCCCCTAGCGGGGGTGAGCGGGGAGCTGTTTTTT.

The chain combines TRBV6-5 with TRBJ2-2, with D possibly TRBD2 on 5 matching bases. Looked up from germline, CDR1 is MNHEY and CDR2 is SVGAGI. Trimming stripped 5 bases from V and 1 base from J, with 8 bases between. CDR3 length: 14 amino acids. The CDR3 sequence is CASSSSGNTGELFF. CDR3 sequence (DNA): TGTGCCAGCAGTAGCAGCGGGAACACCGGGGAGCTGTTTTTT.

V usage is TRBV19 and J usage is TRBJ2-2, with D tentatively TRBD1 (6 bases). Germline CDR1 and CDR2: LNHDA and SQIVND (reference sequence). V gave up 3 bases and J gave up 1 base, with 9 bases separating them. The CDR3 contains 15 residues. CDR3: CASSIRGGNTGELFF. CDR3 nucleotide sequence: TGTGCCAGTAGTATCAGGGGTGGGAACACCGGGGAGCTGTTTTTT.

The chain combines TRBV7-2 with TRBJ2-4; 15 bases match TRBD2. V lost 4 bases, J lost 0 bases, and 7 bases stayed unmatched. This CDR3 has 19 residues. Looked up from germline, CDR1 is SGHTA and CDR2 is FQGNSA. The CDR3 is CASSSGLAGGLLAKNIQYF. DNA for the CDR3: TGTGCCAGCAGCTCCGGACTAGCGGGGGGGCTCCTAGCCAAAAACATTCAGTACTTC. Using reference TRBV7-2 and TRBJ2-4 for the parts outside the CDR3, the full variable domain is GAGVSQSPSNKVTEKGKDVELRCDPISGHTALYWYRQSLGQGLEFLIYFQGNSAPDKSGLPSDRFSAERTGGSVSTLTIQRTQQEDSAVYLCASSSGLAGGLLAKNIQYFGAGTRLSVL.

This chain uses TRBV18 with TRBJ1-4; TRBD1 is a possible D gene (5 bases). Germline-derived CDR1 and CDR2 are KGHSH and LQKENI. Trimming took off 0 bases at V and 8 bases at J, with 7 bases between the two ends. This CDR3 is built from 13 residues. DNA of the CDR3: TGTGCCAGCTCACCACCTGGACAAGAAAAACTGTTTTTT. This translates into CASSPPGQEKLFF.

This chain links TRBV9 with TRBJ2-3; no definite D call. V was pared by 3 bases and J by 5 bases, with 7 bases between. CDR1 is SGDLS and CDR2 is YYNGEE in the germline V gene. The CDR3 consists of 12 residues. The DNA for the CDR3 is TGTGCCAGCAGCGAGGACGGAGATACGCAGTATTTT. Protein product: CASSEDGDTQYF.

This clone was detected only a few times. The rearrangement links TRBV6-1 to TRBJ1-6; D gene uncertain. With 1 base removed from V and 14 bases from J, the gap between germline ends came to 18 bases. The CDR3 extends over 15 amino acids. Germline V CDR1 and CDR2: MNHNS, SASEGT. The DNA for the CDR3 is TGTGCCAGCAGTGAAGTCTTCGGGGTTCGGGTCACCCTCCACTTT. This sequence encodes CASSEVFGVRVTLHF.

This clone was detected only a few times. The J gene is TRBJ1-1, the V gene TRBV29-1; D perhaps matches TRBD1 (5 bases). The CDR3 loop spans 13 amino acids. Per germline, CDR1 SQVTM and CDR2 ANQGSEA. Trimming cost V 4 bases and J 3 bases, with 12 bases left between them. DNA for the CDR3: TGCAGCGTTGCCCCCCGGGGGGACACTGAAGCTTTCTTT. Encoded protein: CSVAPRGDTEAFF.

The chain joins TRBV19 to TRBJ2-6; 9 nucleotides match TRBD1. The CDR3 contains 17 residues. The germline V gene has CDR1 LNHDA and CDR2 SQIVND (reference sequence). The junction had 9 bases not matched to a gene; V was cut back by 7 bases and J by 2 bases. CDR3 DNA sequence: TGTGCCAGTACTCAGGACAGGGGTCTGGCTGGGGCCAACGTCCTGACTTTC. As protein: CASTQDRGLAGANVLTF.

The gene calls are TRBV7-3 and TRBJ1-2, with D possibly matching TRBD1 (5 bases). CDR1 and CDR2 (germline): SGHTA, FQGTGA. The CDR3 loop spans 13 amino acids. The V end lost 1 base, the J end lost 8 bases, and 11 bases lay between the germline ends. Here the CDR3 reads CASSLSRDWGYTF. DNA for the CDR3: TGTGCCAGCAGCTTAAGCCGGGACTGGGGCTACACCTTC. Using reference TRBV7-3 and TRBJ1-2 for the parts outside the CDR3, the full variable domain is GAGVSQTPSNKVTEKGKYVELRCDPISGHTALYWYRQSLGQGPEFLIYFQGTGAADDSGLPNDRFFAVRPEGSVSTLKIQRTERGDSAVYLCASSLSRDWGYTFGSGTRLTVV.

This chain uses TRBV29-1 with TRBJ2-7; D may be TRBD1 (6 bases). The CDR3 is 11 residues long. CDR1 is SQVTM, CDR2 ANQGSEA, per germline. V gave up 6 bases and J gave up 4 bases, with 10 bases separating them. CDR3 DNA: TGCAGCGTCTTAAGGGGGTACGAGCAGTACTTC. This codes for CSVLRGYEQYF.

The chain uses TRBV6-5 and TRBJ1-1; the match to TRBD1 covers 10 bases. Looked up from germline, CDR1 is MNHEY and CDR2 is SVGAGI. The CDR3 is 16 residues long. V lost 0 bases and J lost 1; bases outside the gene matches: 2. CDR3 bases: TGTGCCAGCAGTTACTCGGGACAGGGGCGGAACACTGAAGCTTTCTTT. Translation: CASSYSGQGRNTEAFF.

This chain links TRBV4-1 with TRBJ2-7; tentatively, D is TRBD2 (6 bases). The CDR3 is 15 residues long. Deletions cut 0 bases from V and 4 bases from J, with 13 bases between. CDR1 and CDR2 from the germline V gene are MGHRA and YSYEKL. The CDR3 nucleotides read TGCGCCAGCAGCCAAGAAGATGCAGGGAGGTACGAGCAGTACTTC. Its protein is CASSQEDAGRYEQYF.

This chain uses TRBV9 with TRBJ1-2; the D gene is possibly TRBD1 (5 bases). V was clipped by 4 bases and J by 2 bases, with 15 bases between them. Germline V lookup: CDR1 SGDLS, CDR2 YYNGEE. The CDR3 is made up of 15 amino acids. The CDR3: CASSPQGVNNYGYTF. The CDR3 DNA reads as TGTGCCAGCAGCCCTCAAGGGGTGAACAACTATGGCTACACCTTC.